One sample yielded the 12 T cell receptor beta chains listed below, sequenced in a study of blood T cell repertoires in COVID-19. Produced via immunoSEQ multiplex PCR; TCRdb's table is partial and in-frame only. The data show some 80,000 clones, over 75% seen once. Sequencing used peripheral blood. The receptors come from a woman older than 75 with acute or convalescent COVID-19.

There are a few counts of this clone. This sequence joins TRBV19 and TRBJ2-1; possibly TRBD1 for D (6 bases). This CDR3 comprises 16 residues. Trimming removed 0 bases from V and 2 bases from J, with 11 bases in between. Germline V gives CDR1 LNHDA, CDR2 SQIVND (reference sequence). Here the CDR3 reads CASSIEGASPYNEQFF. The CDR3, as DNA: TGTGCCAGTAGTATAGAGGGGGCATCCCCCTACAATGAGCAGTTCTTC.

This rearrangement joins TRBV19 to TRBJ2-5; D perhaps matches TRBD2 (7 bases). This CDR3 contains 16 residues. Per germline, CDR1 LNHDA and CDR2 SQIVND (reference sequence). Trimming took 6 bases from V and 0 from J, leaving 17 bases between them. CDR3 sequence reads: CASRNRAGAYQETQYF. CDR3 nucleotide sequence: TGTGCCAGTAGGAATCGCGCGGGGGCGTACCAAGAGACCCAGTACTTC.

The rearrangement joins TRBV2 to TRBJ1-1; possible D gene TRBD1, 5 bases. Per germline, CDR1 SNHLY and CDR2 FYNNEI. The V gene lost 6 bases and the J gene lost 2 bases, with 10 bases spanning the gap. The CDR3 is made up of 13 amino acids. CDR3 loop: CASRIGGNTEAFF. DNA of the CDR3: TGTGCCAGCAGAATCGGGGGTAACACTGAAGCTTTCTTT.

This clone was recorded a few times. The V and J genes are TRBV2 and TRBJ2-7, with 10 positions matching TRBD1. The CDR3 contains 14 residues. Germline V gene data show CDR1 as SNHLY and CDR2 as FYNNEI. V lost 7 bases and J lost 4; bases outside the gene matches: 7. CDR3 in DNA: TGTGCCAGCACCCCGGGACAGGGGTTGTACGAGCAGTACTTC. This translates into CASTPGQGLYEQYF.

This chain connects TRBV13 to TRBJ2-7; TRBD1 agrees at 8 bases. This CDR3 is 14 amino acids long. CDR1 and CDR2 (germline): PRHDT, FYEKMQ (reference sequence). With 2 bases clipped from V and 3 bases from J, the junction kept 3 bases outside the gene matches. The CDR3 DNA reads as TGTGCCAGCAGCTTAAGACAGGGGAGCTACGAGCAGTACTTC. Translation: CASSLRQGSYEQYF.

V gene TRBV11-2 combines with J gene TRBJ1-4; no clear D. This CDR3 spans 15 amino acids. V lost 1 base and J lost 5, with 11 bases in between. Germline V gene sequence: CDR1 SGHAT, CDR2 FQNNGV. The CDR3 protein is CASSLGVAGNEKLFF. The CDR3, as DNA: TGTGCCAGCAGCTTAGGAGTAGCCGGGAATGAAAAACTGTTTTTT.

The chain carries TRBV12-5 and TRBJ1-4; no clear D. Germline-derived CDR1 and CDR2 are LGHNT and FRNRAP. This CDR3 region has 13 residues. The V end lost 6 bases, the J end lost 4 bases, and 9 bases lay between the germline ends. The CDR3 coding sequence is TGTGCTAGTGGGACCGGGGTTAATGAAAAACTGTTTTTT. Translation gives CASGTGVNEKLFF.

The chain uses TRBV4-1 and TRBJ2-7, with 7 bases matching TRBD2. J gave up 4 bases and V 1 base, and 4 bases lay outside the gene matches. The CDR3 is made up of 14 amino acids. Germline CDR1 MGHRA, CDR2 YSYEKL. The CDR3 loop reads CASSQGTSLYEQYF. The CDR3 DNA is TGCGCCAGCAGCCAAGGGACTAGTCTGTACGAGCAGTACTTC.

The V gene is TRBV19, the J gene TRBJ2-1, with 8 bases aligning to TRBD2. Germline CDR1 LNHDA, CDR2 SQIVND (reference sequence). CDR3 length: 16 residues. The junction had 9 bases not matched to a gene; V was cut back by 3 bases and J by 5 bases. CDR3 nucleotides: TGTGCCAGTAGTATCCTCGGGACTAGAGGGCACAATGAGCAGTTCTTC. It encodes CASSILGTRGHNEQFF.

The chain employs TRBV5-6 and TRBJ1-1, with D perhaps matching TRBD1 (5 bases). CDR3 length: 17 residues. V was clipped by 0 bases and J by 0 bases, with 15 bases between them. Per germline, CDR1 SGHDT and CDR2 YYEEEE. CDR3 nucleotide sequence: TGTGCCAGCAGCTTGGGAATTGGGCAGGACATGAACACTGAAGCTTTCTTT. Translation gives CASSLGIGQDMNTEAFF.

This chain joins TRBV5-4 and TRBJ2-2; TRBD2 aligns across 10 bases. Germline loops: CDR1 SGHNT, CDR2 YYREEE (reference sequence). The CDR3 is made up of 16 amino acids. Trimming cost V 0 bases and J 4 bases; bases outside gene matches: 3. The CDR3 coding sequence is TGTGCCAGCAGCTTGGGGACTAGCGGCATCACCGGGGAGCTGTTTTTT. Translation gives CASSLGTSGITGELFF.

This sequence joins TRBV28 and TRBJ2-1; TRBD1 might be the D (6 bases). The CDR3 spans 15 residues. Trimming pared 8 bases from V and 1 base from J, leaving 15 bases between. From germline, CDR1 is MDHEN and CDR2 SYDVKM. CDR3: CASGSRGSSYNEQFF. CDR3 bases: TGTGCCAGCGGCTCCAGGGGTAGTTCCTACAATGAGCAGTTCTTC.